Listed below are T cell receptor beta chains from one sample, sequenced in a study of T cell repertoires in cytomegalovirus infection. No cognate antigen is known for these TCRs. MiXCR, applied by TCRdb to the reads, yields one record per CDR3 protein. The sample contains a few hundred thousand distinct CDR3 sequences, 40% of which appear only once. Sequenced here: cultured PBMCs, sampled from culture after CMV antigen stimulation. These receptors were taken from a human donor in good health (CMV status not recorded). Some clones in this sample may be carry-over from other donors' samples. Both conserved end residues are part of each CDR3. Each record gives: J gene, V gene, D gene, clone size, CDR3 protein, CDR3 DNA. A D gene is named only where the DNA matches it firmly. The listing skips clone size in some rows; elsewhere it reads once, few, many or a size class.

TRBJ2-7,TRBV7-8,TRBD1,few,CASSSRDSLVGEQYF,TGTGCCAGCAGCTCACGGGACAGCCTAGTGGGTGAGCAGTACTTC
TRBJ1-5,TRBV20-1,-,few,CSVGGRSNQPQHF,TGCAGTGTTGGGGGAAGGAGCAATCAGCCCCAGCATTTT
TRBJ1-5,TRBV7-2,TRBD1,-,CASSWRQGDQPQHF,TGTGCCAGCAGCTGGAGACAGGGAGATCAGCCCCAGCATTTT
TRBJ1-1,TRBV6-1,-,few,CASSRTEAFF,TGTGCCAGCAGTAGAACTGAAGCTTTCTTT
TRBJ1-2,TRBV2,TRBD1,-,CASSDPATGDYGYTF,TGTGCCAGCAGTGACCCCGCGACAGGGGACTATGGCTACACCTTC
TRBJ2-7,TRBV11-2,-,-,CASSLFASPSEQYF,TGTGCCAGCAGCTTATTTGCTAGCCCCAGTGAGCAGTACTTC
TRBJ1-5,TRBV4-1,-,-,CASSQVAGVAQHF,TGCGCCAGCAGCCAAGTGGCCGGGGTCGCCCAGCATTTT
TRBJ1-6,TRBV7-2,-,few,CASSLALRETPLHF,TGTGCCAGCAGCTTAGCGCTCAGGGAAACACCCCTCCACTTT
TRBJ1-6,TRBV10-2,-,-,CASSEPRRRSNSPLHF,TGCGCCAGCAGTGAGCCTCGGCGGAGGAGTAATTCACCCCTCCACTTT
TRBJ2-6,TRBV6-1,-,-,CATGGGLSSGANVLTF,TGTGCCACAGGTGGAGGACTCAGCTCTGGGGCCAACGTCCTGACTTTC
TRBJ2-2,TRBV6-1,-,few,CASSVVAWGTGELFF,TGTGCCAGCAGTGTTGTGGCTTGGGGAACCGGGGAGCTGTTTTTT
TRBJ2-1,TRBV7-8,-,few,CASISKGALYNEQFF,TGTGCCAGTATATCCAAGGGTGCCCTCTACAATGAGCAGTTCTTC
TRBJ1-6,TRBV20-1,-,-,CSASPPGLWYNSPLHF,TGCAGTGCTAGTCCCCCAGGGCTGTGGTATAATTCACCCCTCCACTTT
TRBJ1-1,TRBV7-8,-,few,CASSSPQGATTEAFF,TGTGCCAGCAGCTCCCCACAAGGCGCGACCACTGAAGCTTTCTTT
TRBJ2-5,TRBV11-2,TRBD2,-,CASSLGLRTSGIETQYF,TGTGCCAGCAGCTTAGGGCTTAGGACTAGCGGGATCGAGACCCAGTACTTC
TRBJ2-1,TRBV20-1,-,-,CSSQGGDEQFF,TGCAGTTCGCAGGGAGGCGATGAGCAGTTCTTC
TRBJ2-1,TRBV6-1,-,-,CASSELGSSYNEQFF,TGTGCCAGCAGTGAATTGGGAAGCTCCTACAATGAGCAGTTCTTC
TRBJ1-1,TRBV4-2,-,once,CASSRDFLNTEAFF,TGTGCCAGCAGCCGAGACTTCCTGAACACTGAAGCTTTCTTT
TRBJ2-3,TRBV6-2/TRBV6-3,-,few,CASTLTPGDTQYF,TGTGCCAGCACTCTAACCCCGGGAGATACGCAGTATTTT
TRBJ2-4,TRBV14,-,once,CASSQDLGDSGSKNIQYF,TGTGCCAGCAGCCAAGATCTCGGTGACAGCGGATCCAAAAACATTCAGTACTTC
TRBJ1-5,TRBV5-6,-,-,CASSLARGRNQPQHF,TGTGCCAGCAGCTTGGCCCGGGGCCGAAATCAGCCCCAGCATTTT
TRBJ1-4,TRBV18,-,-,CASSPPGNEKLFF,TGTGCCAGCTCACCACCGGGGAATGAAAAACTGTTTTTT
TRBJ1-2,TRBV7-2,TRBD1,-,CASSYQTGPVPRGYTF,TGTGCCAGCAGCTACCAGACAGGGCCAGTACCCCGGGGCTACACCTTC
TRBJ1-6,TRBV7-2,-,-,CASSPEGGRNSPLHF,TGTGCCAGCAGCCCGGAAGGGGGGCGTAATTCACCCCTCCACTTT
TRBJ1-2,TRBV6-2/TRBV6-3,-,-,CASSYSGQGHGYTF,TGTGCCAGCAGTTACTCTGGGCAGGGTCATGGCTACACCTTC
TRBJ1-4,TRBV7-2,-,-,CASSREGGAPYEKLFF,TGTGCCAGCAGCCGGGAGGGTGGGGCTCCCTATGAAAAACTGTTTTTT
TRBJ2-5,TRBV3-1,-,few,CASRSGVAETQYF,TGTGCCAGCAGATCTGGGGTTGCGGAGACCCAGTACTTC
TRBJ1-2,TRBV12-3/TRBV12-4,-,few,CASSLWGRDYGYTF,TGTGCCAGCAGTTTATGGGGGAGGGACTATGGCTACACCTTC
TRBJ1-1,TRBV6-6,TRBD1,few,CASSYPLQGALTEAFF,TGTGCCAGCAGTTATCCCTTACAGGGGGCGCTTACTGAAGCTTTCTTT
TRBJ1-6,TRBV7-2,-,many,CASSSGRGGTSSYNSPLHF,TGTGCCAGCAGCTCCGGACGTGGGGGGACCAGCTCCTATAATTCACCCCTCCACTTT
TRBJ2-5,TRBV11-2,TRBD1,few,CASSPPTGQKVQYF,TGTGCCAGCAGCCCACCCACGGGACAGAAGGTCCAGTACTTC
TRBJ2-3,TRBV27,TRBD2,few,CASSLKNMAGGEKNTDTQYF,TGTGCCAGCAGTTTAAAGAATATGGCGGGAGGGGAGAAAAACACAGATACGCAGTATTTT
TRBJ2-7,TRBV4-1,TRBD1,few,CASSQDVAGGYEQYF,TGCGCCAGCAGCCAAGATGTGGCAGGGGGCTACGAGCAGTACTTC
TRBJ2-7,TRBV11-2,-,few,CASSYRGYPYEQYF,TGTGCCAGCAGCTATCGGGGTTACCCCTACGAGCAGTACTTC
TRBJ2-3,TRBV6-5,-,few,CASRSPGVMDTQYF,TGTGCCAGCAGGTCGCCAGGGGTGATGGATACGCAGTATTTT
TRBJ2-1,TRBV20-1,-,-,CSARVALPGYNEQFF,TGCAGTGCTAGAGTCGCGCTCCCGGGTTACAATGAGCAGTTCTTC
TRBJ1-2,TRBV19,TRBD1,few,CASRAGQGESYGYTF,TGTGCCAGTAGGGCCGGACAGGGTGAGAGCTATGGCTACACCTTC
TRBJ1-5,TRBV7-2,-,-,CASSLGSGTLNQPQHF,TGTGCCAGCAGCTTAGGGTCCGGGACATTGAATCAGCCCCAGCATTTT
TRBJ2-4,TRBV15,-,-,CATSRDMDRTRGIQYF,TGTGCCACCAGCAGAGATATGGATAGGACGAGAGGCATTCAGTACTTC
TRBJ2-7,TRBV28,-,-,CASSPTHGGFGREQYF,TGTGCCAGCAGTCCTACCCACGGAGGGTTCGGCCGGGAGCAGTACTTC
TRBJ2-7,TRBV20-1,-,-,CSARRGNEQYF,TGCAGTGCTAGGCGGGGCAACGAGCAGTACTTC
TRBJ1-6,TRBV7-9,-,-,CASSRWTENSPLHF,TGTGCCAGCAGCAGATGGACGGAGAATTCACCCCTCCACTTT
TRBJ2-7,TRBV28,-,few,CASSLYRSNYEQYF,TGTGCCAGCAGTTTATACAGGAGCAACTACGAGCAGTACTTC
TRBJ2-7,TRBV5-3,TRBD1,-,CASSLARDRDYEQYF,TGTGCCAGCAGCTTGGCTCGGGACAGGGACTACGAGCAGTACTTC
TRBJ2-5,TRBV15,TRBD1,once,CATSTGQGQETQYF,TGTGCCACCAGTACGGGACAGGGTCAAGAGACCCAGTACTTC
TRBJ1-2,TRBV6-1,TRBD1,many,CASTGQGGAYGYTF,TGTGCCAGCACAGGACAGGGAGGTGCCTATGGCTACACCTTC
TRBJ2-7,TRBV6-2/TRBV6-3,-,-,CASSYLRTGQYF,TGTGCCAGCAGTTATCTCAGGACGGGGCAGTACTTC
TRBJ2-7,TRBV12-3/TRBV12-4,-,many,CASTLGQGAYEQYF,TGTGCCAGCACCCTAGGCCAGGGTGCCTACGAGCAGTACTTC
TRBJ1-1,TRBV7-2,TRBD1,few,CASSLSTGGTEAFF,TGTGCCAGCAGCTTATCGACAGGGGGCACTGAAGCTTTCTTT
TRBJ2-5,TRBV6-1,TRBD1,-,CASSATRDSETQYF,TGTGCCAGCAGTGCCACTCGGGACAGTGAGACCCAGTACTTC
TRBJ2-7,TRBV7-2,TRBD2,-,CASSIPPGGNEQYF,TGTGCCAGCAGCATCCCCCCGGGAGGCAACGAGCAGTACTTC
TRBJ1-2,TRBV14,-,-,CASSPQSLLYGYTF,TGTGCCAGCAGCCCACAGTCCCTCCTCTATGGCTACACCTTC
TRBJ1-5,TRBV19,TRBD1,-,CASSPPTGLGQPQHF,TGTGCCAGTAGTCCCCCGACAGGGCTGGGTCAGCCCCAGCATTTT
TRBJ2-3,TRBV7-8,TRBD2,-,CASEPSGGNTDTQYF,TGTGCCAGCGAACCTAGCGGGGGTAACACAGATACGCAGTATTTT